This T cell receptor beta chain emerged from a study of CD8+ T cells in alopecia areata. This CDR3 spans 13 amino acids. Germline lookup yields CDR1 GTSNPN and CDR2 SVGIG (reference sequence). V shed 2 bases and J shed 5 bases, with 12 bases lying between them. TCR sequencing used cDNA made by reverse transcription of extracted RNA. Here immunoSEQ multiplex PCR was the method, and the copy in TCRdb shows in-frame clones only, minus some. The data contain roughly 150,000 clones, 50% to 60% of them singletons. The J gene is TRBJ2-5, the V gene TRBV30; unclear D gene. Material: CD4+ T cells sorted from blood. The clonotype originates from a human donor in good health. CDR3 region: CAWSISTRETQYF. The CDR3 DNA reads TGTGCCTGGAGTATCAGCACCAGGGAGACCCAGTACTTC.